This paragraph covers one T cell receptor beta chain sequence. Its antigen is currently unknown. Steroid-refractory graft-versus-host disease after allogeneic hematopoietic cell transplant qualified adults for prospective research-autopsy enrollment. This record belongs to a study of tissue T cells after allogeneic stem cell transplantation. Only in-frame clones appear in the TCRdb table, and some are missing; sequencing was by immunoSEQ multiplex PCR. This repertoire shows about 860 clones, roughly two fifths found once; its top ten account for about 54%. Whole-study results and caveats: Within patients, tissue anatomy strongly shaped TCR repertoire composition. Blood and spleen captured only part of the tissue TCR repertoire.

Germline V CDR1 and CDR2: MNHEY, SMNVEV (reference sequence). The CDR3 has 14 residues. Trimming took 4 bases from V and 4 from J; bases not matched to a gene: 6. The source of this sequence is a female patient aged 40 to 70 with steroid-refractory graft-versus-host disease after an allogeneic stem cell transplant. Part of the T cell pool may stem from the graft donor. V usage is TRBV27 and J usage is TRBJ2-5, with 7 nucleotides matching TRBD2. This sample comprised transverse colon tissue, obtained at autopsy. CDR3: CASSYGGGTETQYF. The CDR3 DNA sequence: TGTGCCAGCAGTTATGGGGGGGGAACAGAGACCCAGTACTTC.